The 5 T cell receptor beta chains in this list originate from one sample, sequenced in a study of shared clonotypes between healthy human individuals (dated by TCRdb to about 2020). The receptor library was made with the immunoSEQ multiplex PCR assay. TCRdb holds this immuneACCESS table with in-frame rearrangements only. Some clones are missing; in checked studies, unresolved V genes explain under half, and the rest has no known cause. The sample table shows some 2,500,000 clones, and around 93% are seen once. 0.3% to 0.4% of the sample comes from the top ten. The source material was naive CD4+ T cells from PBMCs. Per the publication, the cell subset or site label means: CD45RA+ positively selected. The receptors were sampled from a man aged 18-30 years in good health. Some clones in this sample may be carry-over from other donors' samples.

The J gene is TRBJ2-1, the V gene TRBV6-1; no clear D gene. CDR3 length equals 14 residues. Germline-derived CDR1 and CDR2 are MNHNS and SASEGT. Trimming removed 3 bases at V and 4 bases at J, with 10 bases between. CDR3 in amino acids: CASSEVPFYNEQFF. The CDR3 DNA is TGTGCCAGCAGTGAGGTTCCATTTTACAATGAGCAGTTCTTC.

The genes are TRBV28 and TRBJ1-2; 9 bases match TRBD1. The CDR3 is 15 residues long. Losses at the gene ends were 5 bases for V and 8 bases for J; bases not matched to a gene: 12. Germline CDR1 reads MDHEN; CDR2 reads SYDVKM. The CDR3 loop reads CASSGPGQGWKGYTF. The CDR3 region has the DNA TGTGCCAGCAGTGGCCCGGGACAGGGTTGGAAAGGCTACACCTTC.

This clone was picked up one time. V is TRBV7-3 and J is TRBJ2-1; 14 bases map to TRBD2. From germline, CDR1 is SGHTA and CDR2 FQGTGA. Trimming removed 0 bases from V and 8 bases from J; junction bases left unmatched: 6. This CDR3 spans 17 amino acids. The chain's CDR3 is CASSLTDVGLAGDEQFF. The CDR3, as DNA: TGTGCCAGCAGCTTAACGGATGTGGGACTAGCGGGAGATGAGCAGTTCTTC.

The CDR3 nucleotides are TGTGCCAGCAGCGCGCTCTCGGGTAATCAGCCCCAGCATTTT. Amino acid sequence: CASSALSGNQPQHF. J is TRBJ1-5 and V is TRBV7-9; D remains unclear. The CDR3 sequence is 14 residues long. The V end lost 5 bases, the J end lost 4 bases, and 12 bases lay between the germline ends. Germline CDR1 reads SEHNR; CDR2 reads FQNEAQ (reference sequence).

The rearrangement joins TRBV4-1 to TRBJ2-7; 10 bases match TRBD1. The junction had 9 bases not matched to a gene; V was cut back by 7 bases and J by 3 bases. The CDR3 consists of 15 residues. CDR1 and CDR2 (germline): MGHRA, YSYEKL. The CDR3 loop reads CASTQRDRGGYEQYF. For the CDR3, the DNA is TGCGCCAGCACCCAGCGGGACAGGGGAGGCTACGAGCAGTACTTC.